The sequence of this TCR beta chain was determined in a study of cytomegalovirus exposure and HLA in healthy donors. General study results and limits: Indistinguishable V segments such as TRBV6-2 and TRBV6-3 were excluded.

With 60 Vbeta and 13 Jbeta primers, the PCR was carried out. TCRdb's copy holds only in-frame clones and misses some; the assay was immunoSEQ multiplex PCR. The sample table includes about 72,000 clones. The study sampled nominally healthy donors, though unrecorded immune exposures were likely. CDR1 is SGHNT, CDR2 YYREEE, per germline (reference sequence). The V gene end was trimmed by 6 bases and the J gene end by 0 bases; junction bases not matched to a gene: 9. The CDR3 extends over 17 amino acids. As for this clone: Its antigen remains unknown.

Input material: PBMCs. The chain combines TRBV5-4 with TRBJ2-1; 10 bases are a match to TRBD2. This receptor was obtained from a man between 35 and 55 years old in good health and CMV-seronegative. In DNA, the CDR3 is TGTGCCAGCACTAGCGGGGGCTTCCCGAGCTCCTACAATGAGCAGTTCTTC. It is translated as CASTSGGFPSSYNEQFF. The full variable domain, completed using reference TRBV5-4 and TRBJ2-1, is ETGVTQSPTHLIKTRGQQVTLRCSSQSGHNTVSWYQQALGQGPQFIFQYYREEENGRGNFPPRFSGLQFPNYSSELNVNALELDDSALYLCASTSGGFPSSYNEQFFGPGTRLTVL.